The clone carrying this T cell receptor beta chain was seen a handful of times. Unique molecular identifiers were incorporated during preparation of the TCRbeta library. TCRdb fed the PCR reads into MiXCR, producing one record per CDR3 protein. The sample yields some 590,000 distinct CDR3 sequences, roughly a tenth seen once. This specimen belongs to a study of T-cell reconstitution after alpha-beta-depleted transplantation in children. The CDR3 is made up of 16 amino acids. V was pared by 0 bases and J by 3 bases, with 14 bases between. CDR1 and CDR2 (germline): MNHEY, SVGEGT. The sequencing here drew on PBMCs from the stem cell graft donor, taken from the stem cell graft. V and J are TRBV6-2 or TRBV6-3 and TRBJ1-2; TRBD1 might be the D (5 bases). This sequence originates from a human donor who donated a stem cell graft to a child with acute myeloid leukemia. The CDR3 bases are TGTGCCAGCAGTTACTCCCACCGGACACTGGACTATGGCTACACCTTC. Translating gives CASSYSHRTLDYGYTF.